This T cell receptor (beta chain) was sequenced during a study of blood T cells in healthy people across ages. A sample-barcoded 5' primer and a J-beta primer mix were used in a second PCR of roughly 7 to 11 cycles. Using its own MiXCR run on the 5' RACE reads, TCRdb lists one record per CDR3 protein. This repertoire shows about 830,000 distinct CDR3 sequences, around two thirds found once; its top ten account for 28%. This clonotype was obtained from a man younger than 40 in good health. The specimen sequenced was blood.

CDR3 region: CASSDEGGRGYTF. CDR3 DNA sequence: TGTGCCAGCAGTGATGAAGGGGGTCGGGGCTACACCTTC. V usage is TRBV28 and J usage is TRBJ1-2; TRBD1 is a possible D gene (6 bases). V dropped 5 bases and J dropped 8 bases, with 15 bases sitting between them. CDR3 size: 13 residues. Germline-derived CDR1 and CDR2 are MDHEN and SYDVKM.